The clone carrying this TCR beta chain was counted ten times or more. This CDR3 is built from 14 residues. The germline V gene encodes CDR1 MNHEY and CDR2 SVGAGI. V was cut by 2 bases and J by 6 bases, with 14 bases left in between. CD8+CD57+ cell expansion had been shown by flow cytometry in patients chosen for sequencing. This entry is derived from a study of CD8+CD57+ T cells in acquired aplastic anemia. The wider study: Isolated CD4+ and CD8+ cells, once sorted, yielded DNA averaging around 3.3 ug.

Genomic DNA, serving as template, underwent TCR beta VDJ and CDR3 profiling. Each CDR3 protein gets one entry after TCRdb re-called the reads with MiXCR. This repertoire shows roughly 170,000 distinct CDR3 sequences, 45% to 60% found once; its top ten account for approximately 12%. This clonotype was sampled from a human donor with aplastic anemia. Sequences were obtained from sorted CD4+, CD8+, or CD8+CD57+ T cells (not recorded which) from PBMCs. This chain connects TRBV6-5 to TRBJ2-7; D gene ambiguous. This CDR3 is CASSYAPWSFEQYF. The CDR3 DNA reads TGTGCCAGCAGTTACGCACCGTGGAGCTTCGAGCAGTACTTC.